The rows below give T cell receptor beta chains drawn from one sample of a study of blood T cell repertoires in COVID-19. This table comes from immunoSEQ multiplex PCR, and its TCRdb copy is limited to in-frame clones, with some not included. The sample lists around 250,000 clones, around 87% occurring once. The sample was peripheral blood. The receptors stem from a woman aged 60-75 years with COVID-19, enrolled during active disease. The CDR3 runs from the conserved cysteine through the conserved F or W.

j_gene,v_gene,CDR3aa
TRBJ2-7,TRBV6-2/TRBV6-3,CASSIQGAYEQYF
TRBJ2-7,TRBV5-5,CASSSGWGGGATEQYF
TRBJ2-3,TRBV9,CASSGPQGNTQYF
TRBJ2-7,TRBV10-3,CAISDSGGAGEQYF
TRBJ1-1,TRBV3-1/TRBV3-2,CASSRTGGTEAFF
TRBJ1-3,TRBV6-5,CASSLGQNSGNTIYF
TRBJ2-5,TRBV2,CASSAGTGGRETQYF
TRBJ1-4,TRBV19,CASSRQANEKLFF
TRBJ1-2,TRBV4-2,CASSQVVSSNYGYTF
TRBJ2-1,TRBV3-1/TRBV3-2,CASSLPLNNEQFF
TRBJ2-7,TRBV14,CASSQDRIAHISYEQYF
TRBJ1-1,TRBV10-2,CASRTGTVNTEAFF
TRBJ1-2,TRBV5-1,CASRHGSGEGGYTF
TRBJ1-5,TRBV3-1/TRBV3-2,CASSPKRGQLDNQPQHF
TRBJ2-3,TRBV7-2,CASSPQRLADTQYF
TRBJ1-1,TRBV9,CASSAQGGGTEAFF
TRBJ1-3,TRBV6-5,CASSYAGGTGNTIYF
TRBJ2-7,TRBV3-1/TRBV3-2,CASSQEPSGRLGYEQYF
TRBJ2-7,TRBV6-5,CASSHAGDKGNEQYF
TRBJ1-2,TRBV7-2,CASSFATGYDGYTF
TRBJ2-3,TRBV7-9,CASSWGGASTDTQYF
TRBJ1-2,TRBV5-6,CASSLDTGSKTHYGYTF
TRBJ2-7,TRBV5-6,CASSLMNGARGSYEQYF
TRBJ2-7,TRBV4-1,CASSPAGTGAYYEQYF
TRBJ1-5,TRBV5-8,CASSGGQNQPQHF
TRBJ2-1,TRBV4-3,CASSQDWASGDNEQFF
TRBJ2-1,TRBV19,CASSIAAGGYEQFF
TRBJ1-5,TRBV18,CASSPPGGDQPQHF
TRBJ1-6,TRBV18,CASSPSGGISPLHF
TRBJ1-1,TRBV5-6,CASSLGQDWKAFF
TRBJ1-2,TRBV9,CASSVQGQGYGYTF
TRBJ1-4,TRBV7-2,CASSSVLGGDEKLFF
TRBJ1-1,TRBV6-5,CASSPSTGGTEAFF
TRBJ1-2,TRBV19,CASSMTLIDYGYTF
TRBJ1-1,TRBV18,CASSPTTLNTEAFF
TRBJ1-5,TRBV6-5,CASSWDRDGSQPQHF
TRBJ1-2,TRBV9,CASSVGLAGYTF
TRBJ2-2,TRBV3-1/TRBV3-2,CASSLGQGAFGELFF
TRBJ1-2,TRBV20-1,CSASRQGDGYTF
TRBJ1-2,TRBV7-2,CASSTPGQGALGYTF
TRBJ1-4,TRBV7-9,CASGGIGATNEKLFF
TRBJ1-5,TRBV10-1,CASRRTPRDSNQPQHF
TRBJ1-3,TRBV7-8,CASSFFRGSGNTIYF
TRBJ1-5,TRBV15,CATSRDRGAGKGPHQPQHF
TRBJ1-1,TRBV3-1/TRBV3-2,CASSQERFMGRPEAFF